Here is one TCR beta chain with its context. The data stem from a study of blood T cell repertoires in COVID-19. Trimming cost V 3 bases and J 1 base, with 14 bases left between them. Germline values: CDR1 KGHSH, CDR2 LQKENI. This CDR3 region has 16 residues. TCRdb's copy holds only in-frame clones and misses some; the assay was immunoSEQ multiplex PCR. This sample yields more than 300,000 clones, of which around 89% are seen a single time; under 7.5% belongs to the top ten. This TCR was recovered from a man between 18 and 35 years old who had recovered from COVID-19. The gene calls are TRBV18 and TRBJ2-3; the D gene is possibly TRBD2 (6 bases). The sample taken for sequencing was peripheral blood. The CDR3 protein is CASSPGPGGGTDTQYF. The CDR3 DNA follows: TGTGCCAGCTCACCGGGCCCCGGCGGGGGCACAGATACGCAGTATTTT.